What follows are 5 T cell receptor beta chains derived from one specimen sequenced in a study of blood T cell repertoires in COVID-19 (dated by TCRdb to 2019 to 2021). Libraries came from the immunoSEQ multiplex PCR assay. In its TCRdb copy, this immuneACCESS table keeps in-frame sequences only and misses some clones. Where compared with another copy, unresolved V genes explain less than half of these, and the others have no known cause. In all, the sample holds about 430,000 clones, and around 91% of those were seen once. The ten largest clones represent roughly 1.1% of the sample. The material sequenced was PBMCs or T cells enriched from blood (not recorded which). These receptors were taken from a man under 40 who had recovered from COVID-19.

The V call is TRBV27, the J call TRBJ1-5; no reliable D call. V was pared by 3 bases and J by 6 bases, with 9 bases between. The germline V gene has CDR1 MNHEY and CDR2 SMNVEV (reference sequence). The CDR3 runs to 13 residues. The CDR3 nucleotides read TGTGCCAGCAGTTTTCTCGGGTCTCAGCCCCAGCATTTT. Amino acids: CASSFLGSQPQHF.

This chain uses TRBV5-1 with TRBJ1-5, with 7 bases aligning to TRBD1. CDR3 length: 15 amino acids. The germline gives CDR1 SGHRS, CDR2 YFSETQ. V was clipped by 0 bases and J by 5 bases; unmatched bases: 5. The CDR3 reads CASSLAGGDYQPQHF. CDR3 in DNA: TGCGCCAGCAGCTTGGCAGGGGGTGATTATCAGCCCCAGCATTTT.

J is TRBJ2-5 and V is TRBV28, with TRBD2 matching over 12 bases. Losses at the gene ends were 10 bases for V and 2 bases for J; bases not matched to a gene: 8. Per the germline V gene, CDR1 is MDHEN and CDR2 is SYDVKM. The CDR3 loop spans 15 amino acids. The CDR3 loop reads CATSLAGGLQETQYF. In DNA, the CDR3 is TGTGCCACATCACTAGCGGGAGGCTTACAAGAGACCCAGTACTTC.

In DNA, the CDR3 is TGTGCCAGCCGGGAGTCGGAACGGGCTTACGAGCAGTACTTC. Translating it yields CASRESERAYEQYF. This chain links TRBV6-6 with TRBJ2-7; maybe TRBD2 (6 bases). Germline CDR1 and CDR2: MNHNY and SVGAGI (reference sequence). The CDR3 has 14 amino acids. The V end lost 8 bases, the J end lost 4 bases, and 18 bases lay between the germline ends.

This clone occurred once. The genes are TRBV3-1 (or the pseudogene TRBV3-2) and TRBJ1-2; maybe TRBD1 (6 bases). The CDR3 contains 15 residues. The V gene's germline CDR1 is LGHDT and CDR2 YNNKEL (reference sequence). Between the trimmed V and J ends, which lost 3 bases and 1 base, there was a span of 12 bases. CDR3 sequence (DNA): TGTGCCAGCAGCCACGGACAGAAAAGTAACTATGGCTACACCTTC. Protein sequence: CASSHGQKSNYGYTF.